One and the same sample provided the 2 T cell receptor beta chains below, sequenced in a study of blood T cell repertoires in COVID-19. Repertoires were generated with immunoSEQ multiplex PCR, while TCRdb's copy carries only in-frame clones and drops some. This sample yields hundreds of thousands of clones, of which approximately 84% are seen a single time; roughly 2.1% belongs to the top ten. The sample comprised peripheral blood. The receptors were gathered from a woman in her 30s who had recovered from COVID-19.

V is TRBV19 and J is TRBJ1-1; TRBD1 matches 9 bases. Germline loops: CDR1 LNHDA, CDR2 SQIVND (reference sequence). After removal of 3 bases from V and 7 bases from J, the junction contained 9 bases not matched to a gene. The CDR3 is 15 amino acids. DNA for the CDR3: TGTGCCAGTAGTATCTTCCACGGGACAGGGATTGAAGCTTTCTTT. Protein: CASSIFHGTGIEAFF. The whole variable domain, filled in from reference TRBV19 and TRBJ1-1, reads DGGITQSPKYLFRKEGQNVTLSCEQNLNHDAMYWYRQDPGQGLRLIYYSQIVNDFQKGDIAEGYSVSREKKESFPLTVTSAQKNPTAFYLCASSIFHGTGIEAFFGQGTRLTVV.

V is TRBV3-1 (or the pseudogene TRBV3-2) and J is TRBJ2-7, with TRBD2 identical over 13 bases. This CDR3 has 16 amino acids. CDR1 and CDR2 (germline): LGHDT, YNNKEL (reference sequence). V gave up 0 bases and J gave up 7 bases; unmatched junction bases: 6. In nucleotides, the CDR3 is TGTGCCAGCAGCCAAGAGGGGACTAGCGGGGTTTTAGAGCAGTACTTC. Translated: CASSQEGTSGVLEQYF.